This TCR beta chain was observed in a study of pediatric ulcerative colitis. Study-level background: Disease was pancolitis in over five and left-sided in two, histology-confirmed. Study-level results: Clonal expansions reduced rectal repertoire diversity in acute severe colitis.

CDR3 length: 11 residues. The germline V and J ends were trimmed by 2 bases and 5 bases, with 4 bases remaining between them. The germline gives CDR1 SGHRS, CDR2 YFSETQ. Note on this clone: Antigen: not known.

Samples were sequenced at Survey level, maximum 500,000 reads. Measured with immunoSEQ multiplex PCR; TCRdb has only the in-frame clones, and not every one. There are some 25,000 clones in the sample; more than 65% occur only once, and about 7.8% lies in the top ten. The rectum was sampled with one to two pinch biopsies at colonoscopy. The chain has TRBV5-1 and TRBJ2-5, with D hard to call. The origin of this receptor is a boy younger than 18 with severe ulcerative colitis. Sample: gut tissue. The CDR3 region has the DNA TGCGCCAGCAGCTTTCGGGAGACCCAGTACTTC. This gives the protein CASSFRETQYF.